The source of this T cell receptor (beta chain) is a study of cytomegalovirus exposure and HLA in healthy donors. PCR amplification relied on 60 Vbeta primers (plus 13 Jbeta primers). Assay: immunoSEQ multiplex PCR; the TCRdb copy retains only in-frame clones and omits some. The sample contains approximately 190,000 clones, roughly 80% of which appear only once. V shed 4 bases and J 4 bases; nucleotides not matched to a gene: 6. The germline gives CDR1 ENHRY, CDR2 SYGVKD. The CDR3 is made up of 14 amino acids. This clone was seen only once. This clonotype originated in a woman under 30 in good health and CMV-seronegative. The chain uses TRBV10-3 and TRBJ2-7; 8 positions agree with TRBD2. The sequenced material came from PBMCs. CDR3 DNA sequence: TGTGCCATCAGTGTCACAAAGCGGGAGTACGAGCAGTACTTC. Translating it yields CAISVTKREYEQYF.